The text below deals with one T cell receptor beta chain. This specimen belongs to a study of control samples from healthy donors and cancer patients. Clones were read by immunoSEQ multiplex PCR, and TCRdb kept only the in-frame ones, dropping some. The sample includes some 150,000 clones, about 95% of them seen just once. This CDR3 contains 15 residues. Germline V gene lookup returns CDR1 SNHLY and CDR2 FYNNEI. V lost 8 bases and J 3 bases, leaving 14 bases between the germline ends. The TCR originated in a man aged 60 to 69 with colorectal cancer. The chain couples TRBV2 to TRBJ1-6; weak D call: TRBD1 (5 bases). The source material was PBMCs. The CDR3: CASGTAVYYNSPLHF. CDR3 sequence (DNA): TGTGCCAGCGGGACTGCAGTCTACTATAATTCACCCCTCCACTTT.